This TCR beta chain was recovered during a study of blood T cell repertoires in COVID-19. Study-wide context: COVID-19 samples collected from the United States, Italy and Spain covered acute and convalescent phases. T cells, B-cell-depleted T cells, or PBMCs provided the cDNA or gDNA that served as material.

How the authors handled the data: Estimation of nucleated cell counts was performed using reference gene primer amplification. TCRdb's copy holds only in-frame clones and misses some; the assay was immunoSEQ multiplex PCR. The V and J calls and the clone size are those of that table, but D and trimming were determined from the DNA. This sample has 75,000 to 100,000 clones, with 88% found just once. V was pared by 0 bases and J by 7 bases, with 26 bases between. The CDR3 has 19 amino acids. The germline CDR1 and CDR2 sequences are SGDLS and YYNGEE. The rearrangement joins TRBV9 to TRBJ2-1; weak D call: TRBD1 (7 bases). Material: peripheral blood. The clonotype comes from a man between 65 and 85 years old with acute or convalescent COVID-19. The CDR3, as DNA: TGTGCCAGCAGCGTAGTCCCGGGGCAGGGGGGATATAGGAATAATGAGCAGTTCTTC. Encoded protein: CASSVVPGQGGYRNNEQFF.